The subject of this entry is one TCR beta chain. Its specificity is not known. 13 Jbeta primers and 60 Vbeta primers were used for the PCR. Assay: immunoSEQ multiplex PCR; the TCRdb copy retains only in-frame clones and omits some. The table shows a few hundred thousand clones, with roughly 80% occurring only once. This CDR3 is 14 amino acids long. Germline V gives CDR1 GTSNPN, CDR2 SVGIG (reference sequence). The V segment lost 2 bases and the J segment 2 bases; nucleotides outside the gene matches: 5. The data were taken from a study of cytomegalovirus exposure and HLA in healthy donors. Whole-study findings and limits: Most of the TCR beta V segments (in an earlier analysis) were productive either about 90% or about 30% of the time.

V gene TRBV30 combines with J gene TRBJ2-7; 8 positions match TRBD2. Sequencing was done on a sample of PBMCs. The sequence was obtained from a woman aged 25 to 39 in good health and CMV-seronegative. CDR3 amino acids: CAWSITSGPYEQYF. The CDR3 region has the DNA TGTGCCTGGAGTATCACTAGCGGTCCCTACGAGCAGTACTTC.